Shown below are 23 T cell receptor beta chains from a single sample sequenced in a study of CD8+ T cells in alopecia areata. RNA extraction was followed by reverse transcription into cDNA, which acted as the sequencing template. TCRdb keeps only in-frame clones here, not all; method: immunoSEQ multiplex PCR. The table has some 110,000 clones, less than 70% seen once. Input material: CD4+ T cells sorted from blood. The origin of the receptors is a human donor in good health.

CDR3 loop: CASSSQGALSSGANVLTF. The CDR3 DNA sequence: TGTGCCAGCAGCTCCCAGGGGGCCCTTTCCTCTGGGGCCAACGTCCTGACTTTC. The chain employs TRBV7-2 and TRBJ2-6, with TRBD1 matching 8 bases. The germline V gene has CDR1 SGHTA and CDR2 FQGNSA. The junction had 8 bases not matched to a gene; V was cut back by 4 bases and J by 0 bases. This CDR3 has 18 amino acids. Supplemented by reference TRBV7-2 and TRBJ2-6, the full variable domain reads GAGVSQSPSNKVTEKGKDVELRCDPISGHTALYWYRQSLGQGLEFLIYFQGNSAPDKSGLPSDRFSAERTGGSVSTLTIQRTQQEDSAVYLCASSSQGALSSGANVLTFGAGSRLTVL.

This clone was seen just once. The rearrangement uses TRBV29-1 and TRBJ1-1; D is ambiguous. This CDR3 region has 11 residues. Germline loops: CDR1 SQVTM, CDR2 ANQGSEA. V was pared by 7 bases and J by 2 bases, with 8 bases between. For the CDR3, the DNA is TGCAGCGCAGAAGATAACACTGAAGCTTTCTTT. Protein product: CSAEDNTEAFF.

The chain carries TRBV19 and TRBJ1-1; weak D call: TRBD1 (5 bases). The V gene lost 3 bases and the J gene lost 5 bases, with 7 bases spanning the gap. Per the germline V gene, CDR1 is LNHDA and CDR2 is SQIVND (reference sequence). The CDR3 runs 12 residues. CDR3 residues: CASSMWGTEAFF. The CDR3 DNA follows: TGTGCCAGTAGTATGTGGGGGACTGAAGCTTTCTTT.

This clone was recorded a few times. The V and J genes are TRBV30 and TRBJ1-1; TRBD1 is a possible D gene (6 bases). V was shortened by 4 bases and J by 10 bases, with 19 bases between the two germline ends. The CDR3 sequence is 13 residues long. In germline, CDR1 is GTSNPN, CDR2 SVGIG (reference sequence). The chain's CDR3 is CAWNLAGTSGAFF. The CDR3 DNA sequence: TGTGCCTGGAATCTCGCGGGGACATCGGGAGCTTTCTTT.

The V call is TRBV5-1, the J call TRBJ1-2, with D uncertain. CDR1 is SGHRS, CDR2 YFSETQ, per germline. V was pared by 3 bases and J by 2 bases, with 8 bases between. The CDR3 totals 13 residues. DNA for the CDR3: TGCGCCAGCAGCTCCTCCAAAAACTATGGCTACACCTTC. Protein sequence: CASSSSKNYGYTF.

This chain links TRBV5-6 with TRBJ2-2, with unresolved D. Germline V gene lookup returns CDR1 SGHDT and CDR2 YYEEEE. The V and J ends lost 0 bases and 2 bases respectively, with 2 bases between them. The CDR3 spans 13 residues. The CDR3 is CASSLANTGELFF. The DNA for the CDR3 is TGTGCCAGCAGCTTGGCAAACACCGGGGAGCTGTTTTTT.

This chain joins TRBV29-1 and TRBJ1-1; 8 bases agree with TRBD1. Germline V gives CDR1 SQVTM, CDR2 ANQGSEA. This CDR3 is built from 15 residues. Losses at the gene ends were 2 bases for V and 1 base for J; bases not matched to a gene: 6. The CDR3 sequence: CSVENSGTGNTEAFF. The CDR3 nucleotides are TGCAGCGTTGAAAATTCGGGGACAGGGAACACTGAAGCTTTCTTT.

This clone showed up just a few times. The chain uses TRBV29-1 and TRBJ2-3; D possibly corresponds to TRBD2 (5 bases). Trimming shortened V by 0 bases and J by 6 bases, and 7 bases separated the two germline ends. The V gene's germline CDR1 is SQVTM and CDR2 ANQGSEA. CDR3 length equals 12 residues. This CDR3 is CSVEDRRDTQYF. Here the CDR3 DNA reads TGCAGCGTTGAAGATCGGAGGGATACGCAGTATTTT.

This rearrangement joins TRBV6-5 to TRBJ2-3; D is ambiguous. Germline CDR1 is MNHEY and CDR2 is SVGAGI. V lost 6 bases, J lost 2 bases, and 15 bases lay in between. The CDR3 length is 15 residues. In nucleotides, the CDR3 is TGTGCCAGCAGCATTGACTCTTCCCTCACAGATACGCAGTATTTT. Translating gives CASSIDSSLTDTQYF.

The chain is built from TRBV30 and TRBJ2-3, with TRBD2 matching 9 bases. This CDR3 is 17 amino acids long. Trimming at V came to 2 bases and at J to 3 bases, leaving 12 bases not matched to a gene. In germline, CDR1 is GTSNPN, CDR2 SVGIG (reference sequence). This chain's CDR3 is CAWSRDSGGRSTDTQYF. For the CDR3, the DNA is TGTGCCTGGAGTAGGGATAGCGGGGGCCGATCGACAGATACGCAGTATTTT.

The CDR3 loop reads CASSGTGGVEKLFF. The CDR3 coding sequence is TGTGCCAGCAGTGGGACAGGGGGAGTTGAAAAACTGTTTTTT. This chain connects TRBV25-1 to TRBJ1-4, with 10 bases lining up with TRBD1. V gave up 4 bases and J gave up 7 bases; unmatched junction bases: 3. The CDR3 runs to 14 residues. Germline-derived CDR1 and CDR2 are MGHDK and SYGVNS. Full variable domain (outside the CDR3, taken from reference TRBV25-1 and TRBJ1-4): EADIYQTPRYLVIGTGKKITLECSQTMGHDKMYWYQQDPGMELHLIHYSYGVNSTEKGDLSSESTVSRIRTEHFPLTLESARPSHTSQYLCASSGTGGVEKLFFGSGTQLSVL.

A few counts support this clone. The chain couples TRBV30 to TRBJ2-7, with D possibly being TRBD2 (6 bases). Trimming cost V 4 bases and J 1 base, with 20 bases left between them. Germline V gene data show CDR1 as GTSNPN and CDR2 as SVGIG (reference sequence). This CDR3 is 16 amino acids long. In DNA form, the CDR3 reads TGTGCCTGGACATACCCGCCCCCCGCGGGGTCCTACGAGCAGTACTTC. It yields the protein CAWTYPPPAGSYEQYF.

The chain couples TRBV7-6 to TRBJ1-2; TRBD1 matches 9 bases. With 5 bases clipped from V and 7 bases from J, the junction kept 5 bases outside the gene matches. The CDR3 has 13 residues. Germline lookup yields CDR1 SGHVS and CDR2 FNYEAQ. The CDR3 bases are TGTGCCAGCAGCGCACAGGGGGCGCGTGGCTACACCTTC. Translation: CASSAQGARGYTF. Variable domain in full (rest from reference TRBV7-6 and TRBJ1-2): GAGVSQSPRYKVTKRGQDVALRCDPISGHVSLYWYRQALGQGPEFLTYFNYEAQQDKSGLPNDRFSAERPEGSISTLTIQRTEQRDSAMYRCASSAQGARGYTFGSGTRLTVV.

This clone appeared a single time. The chain employs TRBV4-1 and TRBJ2-7; maybe TRBD1 (6 bases). The germline V gene encodes CDR1 MGHRA and CDR2 YSYEKL. The CDR3 covers 16 residues. Trimming stripped 1 base from V and 0 bases from J, with 13 bases between. CDR3 DNA sequence: TGCGCCAGCAGCCAAGGTAGGACAGAGCGCTCCTACGAGCAGTACTTC. Translating gives CASSQGRTERSYEQYF.

The chain is built from TRBV7-6 and TRBJ2-3; D is perhaps TRBD1 or TRBD2 (5 bases each). Trimming left V 1 base short and J 2 bases short, with 13 bases between. Germline assignment: CDR1 SGHVS and CDR2 FNYEAQ. The CDR3 loop spans 16 amino acids. The CDR3 nucleotides are TGTGCCAGCAGCTTAGGGGGACCCGCCTCCACAGATACGCAGTATTTT. This gives the protein CASSLGGPASTDTQYF.

This rearrangement joins TRBV18 to TRBJ1-5; D gene unclear. Trimming shortened V by 0 bases and J by 5 bases, and 8 bases separated the two germline ends. The germline V gene encodes CDR1 KGHSH and CDR2 LQKENI. The CDR3 sequence is 14 residues long. The CDR3 sequence is CASSPPEAYQPQHF. DNA of the CDR3: TGTGCCAGCTCACCACCGGAAGCCTATCAGCCCCAGCATTTT.

The V gene is TRBV19, the J gene TRBJ1-2; maybe TRBD1 (5 bases). The V gene's germline CDR1 is LNHDA and CDR2 SQIVND (reference sequence). The CDR3 spans 16 residues. V shed 3 bases and J shed 7 bases, with 21 bases lying between them. The CDR3 DNA follows: TGTGCCAGTAGTATGCGGGACCGAGTGCGTATGAGTGGCTACACCTTC. It yields the protein CASSMRDRVRMSGYTF.

This clone was observed a handful of times. The chain combines TRBV30 with TRBJ2-4; 7 nucleotides align to TRBD2. This CDR3 contains 15 residues. With 3 bases clipped from V and 3 bases from J, the junction kept 8 bases outside the gene matches. Germline CDR1 is GTSNPN and CDR2 is SVGIG (reference sequence). The CDR3 spells CAWRALGLSKNIQYF. The DNA for the CDR3 is TGTGCCTGGAGGGCCCTGGGACTAAGCAAAAACATTCAGTACTTC.

This clone was counted a single time. The rearrangement uses TRBV30 and TRBJ1-4; a weak D match, TRBD1 (5 bases). This CDR3 is 13 amino acids long. The V and J ends lost 3 bases and 7 bases respectively, with 12 bases between them. From germline, CDR1 is GTSNPN and CDR2 SVGIG (reference sequence). The CDR3 protein is CAWSGREAEKLFF. CDR3 nucleotides: TGTGCCTGGAGCGGCAGGGAAGCTGAAAAACTGTTTTTT.

This clone was seen a few times. The V and J genes are TRBV5-6 and TRBJ1-6; maybe TRBD1 (5 bases). CDR3 length: 19 residues. CDR1 is SGHDT, CDR2 YYEEEE, per germline. Trimming pared 1 base from V and 9 bases from J, leaving 26 bases between. CDR3 sequence: CASSLRRTGTGGTGSPLHF. The DNA for the CDR3 is TGTGCCAGCAGCTTGAGGAGGACCGGAACCGGGGGTACGGGTTCACCCCTCCACTTT.

The gene calls are TRBV7-8 and TRBJ2-3; 7 bases line up with TRBD2. This CDR3 contains 14 residues. The trim removed 6 bases at V and 5 bases at J, leaving 8 bases unmatched. Per germline, CDR1 SGHVS and CDR2 FQNEAQ. The CDR3 region has the DNA TGTGCCAGCAGTCATAGCGGGCGGGGAGATACGCAGTATTTT. This gives the protein CASSHSGRGDTQYF.

V usage is TRBV4-1 and J usage is TRBJ2-1; 12 nucleotides line up with TRBD2. J was trimmed by 9 bases and V by 3 bases; bases with no gene match: 6. Germline lookup yields CDR1 MGHRA and CDR2 YSYEKL. This CDR3 has 15 residues. This CDR3 is CASSHSTSGGTEQFF. Here the CDR3 DNA reads TGCGCCAGCAGCCATAGCACTAGCGGGGGGACTGAGCAGTTCTTC.

The chain is built from TRBV29-1 and TRBJ2-3, with 8 bases fitting TRBD1. The CDR3 sequence is 14 residues long. After removal of 5 bases from V and 0 bases from J, the junction contained 4 bases not matched to a gene. CDR1 is SQVTM, CDR2 ANQGSEA, per germline. For the CDR3, the DNA is TGCAGCGTTTCGCAGGGGGCTAGCACAGATACGCAGTATTTT. This translates into CSVSQGASTDTQYF.